The clone carrying this TCR beta chain was counted once. Study processing details: Amplification with reference gene primers provided the estimates of nucleated cell counts. Some clones are missing from TCRdb's copy, which holds only in-frame ones; the method was immunoSEQ multiplex PCR. V and J calls and clone size are as listed in that table; D and trimming were resolved from the DNA. The table has under 250,000 clones, around 80% seen once. Individuals aged roughly 18 to 90 years were recruited from 24 US areas. The V gene lost 3 bases and the J gene lost 7 bases, with 18 bases spanning the gap. The CDR3 is 14 amino acids. The germline V gene has CDR1 DFQATT and CDR2 SNEGSKA (reference sequence). This specimen belongs to a study of blood T cell repertoires in COVID-19. Looking at the study overall: Samples taken during acute and convalescent COVID-19 were collected in the United States, Italy and Spain.

The TCR was taken from a man aged 30 to 39 with acute COVID-19. Sequenced material: PBMCs or T cells enriched from blood (not recorded which). The rearrangement uses TRBV20-1 and TRBJ1-2; D unresolved. The CDR3 is CSASLTRLVAGYTF. The CDR3 DNA is TGCAGTGCTAGTCTGACACGATTGGTTGCTGGCTACACCTTC.